The source of this T cell receptor (beta chain) is a study of blood T cell repertoires in COVID-19. About the research overall: Sources were T cells, B-cell-depleted T cells, or PBMCs; the material itself was cDNA or gDNA.

Sequencing used immunoSEQ multiplex PCR; TCRdb keeps in-frame clones, though not all of them. The repertoire holds roughly 180,000 clones, nearly 80% seen once, with 13% to 15% in the top ten. Within 2 weeks of study entry, exposed participants had contacted a PCR-confirmed or clinician-diagnosed COVID-19 case. Trimming at V came to 1 base and at J to 0 bases, leaving 4 bases not matched to a gene. Germline V gene data show CDR1 as GTSNPN and CDR2 as SVGIG (reference sequence). The CDR3 has 15 amino acids. The chain employs TRBV30 and TRBJ2-7; 9 nucleotides align to TRBD1. Sample: PBMCs or T cells enriched from blood (not recorded which). The sequence was obtained from a man between 60 and 75 years old who had been exposed to COVID-19. The CDR3 reads CAWSAGTGSSYEQYF. The CDR3 DNA follows: TGTGCCTGGAGTGCCGGGACAGGGAGCTCCTACGAGCAGTACTTC.